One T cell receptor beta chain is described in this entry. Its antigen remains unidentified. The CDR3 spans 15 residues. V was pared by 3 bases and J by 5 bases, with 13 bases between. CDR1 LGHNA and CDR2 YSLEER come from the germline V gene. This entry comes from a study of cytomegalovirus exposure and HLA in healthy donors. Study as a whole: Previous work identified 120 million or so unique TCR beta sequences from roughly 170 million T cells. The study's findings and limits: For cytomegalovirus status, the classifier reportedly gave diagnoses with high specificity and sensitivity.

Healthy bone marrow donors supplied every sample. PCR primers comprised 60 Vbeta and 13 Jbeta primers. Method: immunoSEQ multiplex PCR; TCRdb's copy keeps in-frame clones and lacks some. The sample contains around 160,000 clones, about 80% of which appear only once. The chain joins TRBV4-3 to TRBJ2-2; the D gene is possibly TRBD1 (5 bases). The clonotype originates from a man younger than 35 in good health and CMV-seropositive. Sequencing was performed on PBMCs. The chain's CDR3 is CASSQGPGYTGELFF. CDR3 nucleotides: TGCGCCAGCAGCCAGGGTCCAGGGTATACCGGGGAGCTGTTTTTT.